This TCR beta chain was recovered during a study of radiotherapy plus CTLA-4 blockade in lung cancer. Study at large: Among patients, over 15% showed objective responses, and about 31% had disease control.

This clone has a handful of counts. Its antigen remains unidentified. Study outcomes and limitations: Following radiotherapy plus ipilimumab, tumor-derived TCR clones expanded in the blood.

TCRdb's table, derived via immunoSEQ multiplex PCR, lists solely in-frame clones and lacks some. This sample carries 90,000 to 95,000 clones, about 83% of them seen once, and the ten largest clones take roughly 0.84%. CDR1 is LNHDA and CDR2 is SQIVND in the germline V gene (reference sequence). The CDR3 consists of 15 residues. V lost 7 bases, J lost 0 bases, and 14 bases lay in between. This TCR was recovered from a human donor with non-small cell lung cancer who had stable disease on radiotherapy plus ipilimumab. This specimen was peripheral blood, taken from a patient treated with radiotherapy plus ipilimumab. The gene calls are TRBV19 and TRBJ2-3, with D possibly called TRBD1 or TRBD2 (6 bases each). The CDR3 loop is CASTGGGTSTDTQYF. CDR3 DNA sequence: TGTGCCAGTACCGGGGGCGGAACTAGCACAGATACGCAGTATTTT.